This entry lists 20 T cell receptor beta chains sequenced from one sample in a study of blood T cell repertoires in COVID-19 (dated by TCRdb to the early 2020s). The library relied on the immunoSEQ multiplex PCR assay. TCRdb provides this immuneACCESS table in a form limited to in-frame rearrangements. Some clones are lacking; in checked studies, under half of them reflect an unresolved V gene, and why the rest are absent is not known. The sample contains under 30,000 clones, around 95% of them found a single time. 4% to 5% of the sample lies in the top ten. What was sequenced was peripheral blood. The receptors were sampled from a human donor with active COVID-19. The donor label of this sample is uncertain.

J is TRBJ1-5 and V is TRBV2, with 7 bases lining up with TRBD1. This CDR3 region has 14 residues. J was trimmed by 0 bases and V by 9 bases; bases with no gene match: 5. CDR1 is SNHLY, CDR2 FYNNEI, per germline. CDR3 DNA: TGTGCCAGTCAGGGACAGTATAGCAATCAGCCCCAGCATTTT. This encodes CASQGQYSNQPQHF.

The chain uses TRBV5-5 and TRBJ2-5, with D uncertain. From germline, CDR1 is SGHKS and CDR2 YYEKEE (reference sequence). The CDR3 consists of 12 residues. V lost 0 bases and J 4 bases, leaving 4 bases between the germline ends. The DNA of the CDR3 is TGTGCCAGCAGCTTGGCTCGAGAGACCCAGTACTTC. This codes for CASSLARETQYF.

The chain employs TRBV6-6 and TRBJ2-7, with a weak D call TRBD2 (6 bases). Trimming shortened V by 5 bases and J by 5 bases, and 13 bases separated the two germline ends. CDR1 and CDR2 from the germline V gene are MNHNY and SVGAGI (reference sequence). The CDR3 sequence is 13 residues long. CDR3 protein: CASSHKWGDEQYF. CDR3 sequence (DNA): TGTGCCAGCAGTCACAAGTGGGGGGACGAGCAGTACTTC.

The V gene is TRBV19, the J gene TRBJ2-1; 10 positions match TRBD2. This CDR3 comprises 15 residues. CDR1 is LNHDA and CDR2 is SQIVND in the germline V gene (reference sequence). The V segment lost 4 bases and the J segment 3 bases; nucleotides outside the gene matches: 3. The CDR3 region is CASSRTSGIYNEQFF. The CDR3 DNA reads TGTGCCAGTAGTAGGACTAGCGGAATCTACAATGAGCAGTTCTTC.

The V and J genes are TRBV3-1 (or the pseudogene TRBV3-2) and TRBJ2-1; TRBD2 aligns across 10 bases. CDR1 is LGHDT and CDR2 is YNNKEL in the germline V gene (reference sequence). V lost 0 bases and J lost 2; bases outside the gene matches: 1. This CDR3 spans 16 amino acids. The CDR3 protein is CASSQDLAGAYNEQFF. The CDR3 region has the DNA TGTGCCAGCAGCCAAGATCTAGCGGGAGCCTACAATGAGCAGTTCTTC.

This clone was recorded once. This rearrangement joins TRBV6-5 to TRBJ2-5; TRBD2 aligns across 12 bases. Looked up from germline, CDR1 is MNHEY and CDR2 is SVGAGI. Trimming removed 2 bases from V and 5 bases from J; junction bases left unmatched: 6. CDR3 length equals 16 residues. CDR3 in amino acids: CASSYASGRAPETQYF. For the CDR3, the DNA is TGTGCCAGCAGTTACGCTAGCGGGAGGGCTCCGGAGACCCAGTACTTC.

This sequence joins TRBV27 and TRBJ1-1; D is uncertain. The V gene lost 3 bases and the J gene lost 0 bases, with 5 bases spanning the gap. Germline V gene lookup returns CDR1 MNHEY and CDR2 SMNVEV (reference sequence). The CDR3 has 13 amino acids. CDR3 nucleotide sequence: TGTGCCAGCAGTTTCGGGATGAACACTGAAGCTTTCTTT. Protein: CASSFGMNTEAFF.

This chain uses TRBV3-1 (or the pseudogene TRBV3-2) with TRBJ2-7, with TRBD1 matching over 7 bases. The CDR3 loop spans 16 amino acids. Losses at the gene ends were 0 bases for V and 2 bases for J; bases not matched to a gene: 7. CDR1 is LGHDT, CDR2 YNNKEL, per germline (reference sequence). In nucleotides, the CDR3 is TGTGCCAGCAGCCAAGATCGGGGCAGGGGGACCTACGAGCAGTACTTC. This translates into CASSQDRGRGTYEQYF.

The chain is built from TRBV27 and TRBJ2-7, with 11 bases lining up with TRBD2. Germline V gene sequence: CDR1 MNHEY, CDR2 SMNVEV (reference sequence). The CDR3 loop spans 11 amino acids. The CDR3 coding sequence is TGTAAACTAGCGGGGGCCTACGAGCAGTACTTC. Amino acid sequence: CKLAGAYEQYF.

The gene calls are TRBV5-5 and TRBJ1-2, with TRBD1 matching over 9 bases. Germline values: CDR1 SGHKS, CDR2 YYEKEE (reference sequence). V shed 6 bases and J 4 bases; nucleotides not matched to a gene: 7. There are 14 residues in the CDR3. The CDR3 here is CASIPQGAGYGYTF. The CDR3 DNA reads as TGTGCCAGCATTCCACAGGGGGCGGGCTATGGCTACACCTTC.

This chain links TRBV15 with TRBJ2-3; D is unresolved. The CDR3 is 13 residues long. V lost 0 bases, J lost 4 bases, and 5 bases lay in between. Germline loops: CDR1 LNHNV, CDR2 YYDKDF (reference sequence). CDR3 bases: TGTGCCACCAGCAGAGATGTCGCAGATACGCAGTATTTT. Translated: CATSRDVADTQYF.

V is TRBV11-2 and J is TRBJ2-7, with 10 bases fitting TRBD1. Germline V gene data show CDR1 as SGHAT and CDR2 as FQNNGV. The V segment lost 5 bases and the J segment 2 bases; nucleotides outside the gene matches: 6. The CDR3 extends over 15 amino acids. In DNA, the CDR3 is TGTGCCAGCAGCGCCCTGGGACAGGGGACCTACGAGCAGTACTTC. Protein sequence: CASSALGQGTYEQYF. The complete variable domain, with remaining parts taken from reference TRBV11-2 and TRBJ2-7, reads EAGVAQSPRYKIIEKRQSVAFWCNPISGHATLYWYQQILGQGPKLLIQFQNNGVVDDSQLPKDRFSAERLKGVDSTLKIQPAKLEDSAVYLCASSALGQGTYEQYFGPGTRLTVT.

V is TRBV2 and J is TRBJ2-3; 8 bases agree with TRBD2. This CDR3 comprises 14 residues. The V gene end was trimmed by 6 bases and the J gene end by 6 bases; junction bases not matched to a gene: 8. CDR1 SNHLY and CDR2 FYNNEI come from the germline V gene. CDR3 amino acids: CASRSGVAGDTQYF. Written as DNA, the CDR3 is TGTGCCAGCAGATCCGGAGTAGCGGGGGATACGCAGTATTTT.

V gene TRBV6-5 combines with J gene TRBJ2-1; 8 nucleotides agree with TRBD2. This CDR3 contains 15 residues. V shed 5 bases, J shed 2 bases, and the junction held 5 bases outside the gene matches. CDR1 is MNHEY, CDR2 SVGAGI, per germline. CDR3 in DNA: TGTGCCAGCAGTACAACTAGCGGCCCCTACAATGAGCAGTTCTTC. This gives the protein CASSTTSGPYNEQFF.

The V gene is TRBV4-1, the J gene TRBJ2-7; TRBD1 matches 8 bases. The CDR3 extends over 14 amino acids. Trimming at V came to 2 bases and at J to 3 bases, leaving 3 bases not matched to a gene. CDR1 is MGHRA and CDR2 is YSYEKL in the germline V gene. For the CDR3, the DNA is TGCGCCAGCAGCCAACTGACAGGGGACTACGAGCAGTACTTC. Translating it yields CASSQLTGDYEQYF.

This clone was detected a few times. The chain's CDR3 is CASSGEHGSGNTIYF. The DNA of the CDR3 is TGTGCCAGCAGTGGTGAGCACGGCTCTGGAAACACCATATATTTT. This chain links TRBV2 with TRBJ1-3; D gene ambiguous. Per germline, CDR1 SNHLY and CDR2 FYNNEI. V dropped 4 bases and J dropped 0 bases, with 10 bases sitting between them. There are 15 residues in the CDR3.

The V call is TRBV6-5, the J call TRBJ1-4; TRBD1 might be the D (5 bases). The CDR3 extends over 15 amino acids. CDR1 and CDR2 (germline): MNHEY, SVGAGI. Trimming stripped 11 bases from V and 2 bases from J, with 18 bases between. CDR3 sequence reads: CASGRGGGTNEKLFF. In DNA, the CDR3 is TGTGCCTCGGGTAGGGGAGGCGGCACTAATGAAAAACTGTTTTTT.

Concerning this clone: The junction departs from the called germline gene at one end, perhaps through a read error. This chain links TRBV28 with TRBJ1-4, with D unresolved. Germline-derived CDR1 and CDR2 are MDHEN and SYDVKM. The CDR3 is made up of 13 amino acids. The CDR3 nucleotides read TGTGCCAGCAATTTACCCCATTTGGAAAAACTGTTTTTT. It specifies CASNLPHLEKLFF.

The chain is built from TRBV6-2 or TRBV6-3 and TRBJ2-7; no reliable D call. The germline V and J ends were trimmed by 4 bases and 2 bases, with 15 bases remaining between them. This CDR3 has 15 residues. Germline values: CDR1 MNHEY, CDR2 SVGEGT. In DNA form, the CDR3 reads TGTGCCAGCAGTTCAAAGAACATTCTCCCCTACGAGCAGTACTTC. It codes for CASSSKNILPYEQYF.

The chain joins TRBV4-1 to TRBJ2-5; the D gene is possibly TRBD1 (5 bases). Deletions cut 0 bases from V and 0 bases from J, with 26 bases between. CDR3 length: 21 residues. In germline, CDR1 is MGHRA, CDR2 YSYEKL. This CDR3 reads CASSQDYRSGMTGAYQETQYF. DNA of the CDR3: TGCGCCAGCAGCCAAGATTACCGGTCAGGGATGACTGGGGCATACCAAGAGACCCAGTACTTC.